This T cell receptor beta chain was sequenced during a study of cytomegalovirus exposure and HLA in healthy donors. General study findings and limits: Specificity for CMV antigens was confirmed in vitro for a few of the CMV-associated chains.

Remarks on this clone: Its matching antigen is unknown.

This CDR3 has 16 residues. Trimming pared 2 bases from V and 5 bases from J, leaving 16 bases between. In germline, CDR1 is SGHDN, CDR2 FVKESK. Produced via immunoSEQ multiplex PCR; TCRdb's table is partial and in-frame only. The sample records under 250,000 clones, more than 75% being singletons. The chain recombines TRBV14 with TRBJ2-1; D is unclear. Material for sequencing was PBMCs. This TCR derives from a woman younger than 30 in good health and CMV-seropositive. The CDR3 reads CASSQFSRVYDNEQFF. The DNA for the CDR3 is TGTGCCAGCAGCCAATTTAGTCGCGTCTACGACAATGAGCAGTTCTTC.